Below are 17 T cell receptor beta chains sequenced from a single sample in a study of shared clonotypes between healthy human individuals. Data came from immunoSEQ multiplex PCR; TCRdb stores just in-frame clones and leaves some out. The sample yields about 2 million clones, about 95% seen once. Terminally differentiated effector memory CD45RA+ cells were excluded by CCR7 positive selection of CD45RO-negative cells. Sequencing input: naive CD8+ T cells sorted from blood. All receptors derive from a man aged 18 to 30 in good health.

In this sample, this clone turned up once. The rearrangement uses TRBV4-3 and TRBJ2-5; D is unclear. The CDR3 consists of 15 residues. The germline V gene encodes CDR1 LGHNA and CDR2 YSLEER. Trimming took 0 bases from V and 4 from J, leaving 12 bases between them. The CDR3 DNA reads TGCGCCAGCAGCCAAGATTTATCGTCGGGAGAGACCCAGTACTTC. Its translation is CASSQDLSSGETQYF.

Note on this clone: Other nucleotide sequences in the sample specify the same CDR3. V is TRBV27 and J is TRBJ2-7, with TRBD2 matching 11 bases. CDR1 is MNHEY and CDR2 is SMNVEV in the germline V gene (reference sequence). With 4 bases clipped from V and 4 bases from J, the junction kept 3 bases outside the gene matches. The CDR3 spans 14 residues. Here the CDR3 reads CASSSGTSGYEQYF. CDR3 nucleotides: TGTGCCAGCAGTTCGGGGACTAGCGGATACGAGCAGTACTTC.

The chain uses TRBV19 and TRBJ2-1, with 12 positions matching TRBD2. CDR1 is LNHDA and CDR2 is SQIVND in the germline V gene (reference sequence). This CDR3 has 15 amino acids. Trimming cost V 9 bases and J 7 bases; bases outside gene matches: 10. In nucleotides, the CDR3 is TGTGCCAGGCGCAGACTAGCGGGAGTATATAATGAGCAGTTCTTC. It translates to CARRRLAGVYNEQFF.

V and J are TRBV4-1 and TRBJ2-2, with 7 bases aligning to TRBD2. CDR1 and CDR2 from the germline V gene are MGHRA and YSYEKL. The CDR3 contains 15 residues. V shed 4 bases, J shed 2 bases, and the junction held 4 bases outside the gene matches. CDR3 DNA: TGCGCCAGCAGCCCCGGGACTACCAACACCGGGGAGCTGTTTTTT. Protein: CASSPGTTNTGELFF.

The CDR3 DNA reads as TGTGCCAGCAGCTTCGGGGTCTACAATGAGCAGTTCTTC. Its translation: CASSFGVYNEQFF. J is TRBJ2-1 and V is TRBV5-8; D perhaps matches TRBD2 (5 bases). Germline loops: CDR1 SGHTS, CDR2 YDEGEE. V was shortened by 2 bases and J by 3 bases, with 6 bases between the two germline ends. The CDR3 contains 13 residues.

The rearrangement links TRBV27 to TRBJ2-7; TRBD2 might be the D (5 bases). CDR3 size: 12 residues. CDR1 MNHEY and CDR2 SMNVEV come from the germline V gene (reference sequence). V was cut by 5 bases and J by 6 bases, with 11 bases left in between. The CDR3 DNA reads TGTGCCAGCAGTCCCCGCGGGCGCGAGCAGTACTTC. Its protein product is CASSPRGREQYF.

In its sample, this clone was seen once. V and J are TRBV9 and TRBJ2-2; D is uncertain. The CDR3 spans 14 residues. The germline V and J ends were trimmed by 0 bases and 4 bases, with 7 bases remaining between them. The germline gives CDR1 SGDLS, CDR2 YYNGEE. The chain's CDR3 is CASSVGGITGELFF. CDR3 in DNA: TGTGCCAGCAGCGTAGGTGGGATCACCGGGGAGCTGTTTTTT.

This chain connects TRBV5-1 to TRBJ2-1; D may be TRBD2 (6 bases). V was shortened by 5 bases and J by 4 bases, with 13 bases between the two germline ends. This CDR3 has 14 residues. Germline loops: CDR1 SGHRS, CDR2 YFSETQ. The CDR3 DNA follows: TGCGCCAGCAGGGTGGTAGCGGTGTACAATGAGCAGTTCTTC. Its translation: CASRVVAVYNEQFF.

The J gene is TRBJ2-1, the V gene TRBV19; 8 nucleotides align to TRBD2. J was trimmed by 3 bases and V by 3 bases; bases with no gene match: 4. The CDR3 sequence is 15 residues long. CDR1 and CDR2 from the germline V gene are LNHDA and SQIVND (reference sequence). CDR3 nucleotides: TGTGCCAGTAGTATGGAGGGACTAGTCTACAATGAGCAGTTCTTC. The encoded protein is CASSMEGLVYNEQFF.

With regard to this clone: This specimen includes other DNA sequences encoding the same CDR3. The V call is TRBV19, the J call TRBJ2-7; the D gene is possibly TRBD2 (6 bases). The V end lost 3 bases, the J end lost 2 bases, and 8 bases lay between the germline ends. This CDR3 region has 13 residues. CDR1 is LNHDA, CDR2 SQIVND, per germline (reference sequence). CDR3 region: CASSIWGAYEQYF. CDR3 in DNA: TGTGCCAGTAGTATCTGGGGGGCCTACGAGCAGTACTTC.

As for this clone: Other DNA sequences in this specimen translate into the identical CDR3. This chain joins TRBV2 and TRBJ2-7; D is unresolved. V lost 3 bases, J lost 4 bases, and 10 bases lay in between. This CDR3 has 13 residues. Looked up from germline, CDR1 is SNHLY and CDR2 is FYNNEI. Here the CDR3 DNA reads TGTGCCAGCAGTGAGTCGCTTGGGTACGAGCAGTACTTC. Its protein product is CASSESLGYEQYF.

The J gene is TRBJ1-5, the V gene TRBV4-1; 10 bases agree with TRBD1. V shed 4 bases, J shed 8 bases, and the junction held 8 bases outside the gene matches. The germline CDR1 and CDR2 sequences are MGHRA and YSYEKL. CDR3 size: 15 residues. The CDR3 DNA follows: TGCGCCAGCAGCCCTACCGGACAGGGGGTAGAGCCCCAGCATTTT. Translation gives CASSPTGQGVEPQHF.

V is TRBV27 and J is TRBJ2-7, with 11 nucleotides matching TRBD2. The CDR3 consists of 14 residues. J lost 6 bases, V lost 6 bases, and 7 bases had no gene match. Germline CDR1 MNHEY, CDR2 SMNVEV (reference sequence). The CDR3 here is CASRLAGGPSEQYF. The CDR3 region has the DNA TGTGCCAGCAGGTTAGCGGGAGGGCCAAGCGAGCAGTACTTC.

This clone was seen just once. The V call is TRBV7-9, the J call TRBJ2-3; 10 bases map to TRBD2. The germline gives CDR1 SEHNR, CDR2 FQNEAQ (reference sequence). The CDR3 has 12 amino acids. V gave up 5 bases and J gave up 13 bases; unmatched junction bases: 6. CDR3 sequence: CASSGLAARKYF. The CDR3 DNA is TGTGCCAGCAGCGGACTAGCGGCACGAAAGTATTTT.

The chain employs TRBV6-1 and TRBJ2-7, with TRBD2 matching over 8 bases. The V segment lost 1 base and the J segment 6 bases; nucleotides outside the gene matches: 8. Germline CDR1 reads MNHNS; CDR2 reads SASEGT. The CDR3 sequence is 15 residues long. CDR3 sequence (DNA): TGTGCCAGCAGTGAAGGTTACGGGGGGGCCGGCGAGCAGTACTTC. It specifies CASSEGYGGAGEQYF.

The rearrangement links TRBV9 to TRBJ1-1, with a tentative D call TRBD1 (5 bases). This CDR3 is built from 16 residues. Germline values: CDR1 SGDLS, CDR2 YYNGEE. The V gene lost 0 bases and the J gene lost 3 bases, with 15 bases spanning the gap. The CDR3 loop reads CASSVGGFPGDTEAFF. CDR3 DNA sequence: TGTGCCAGCAGCGTAGGCGGGTTCCCGGGGGACACTGAAGCTTTCTTT. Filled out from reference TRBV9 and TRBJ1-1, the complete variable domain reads DSGVTQTPKHLITATGQRVTLRCSPRSGDLSVYWYQQSLDQGLQFLIQYYNGEERAKGNILERFSAQQFPDLHSELNLSSLELGDSALYFCASSVGGFPGDTEAFFGQGTRLTVV.

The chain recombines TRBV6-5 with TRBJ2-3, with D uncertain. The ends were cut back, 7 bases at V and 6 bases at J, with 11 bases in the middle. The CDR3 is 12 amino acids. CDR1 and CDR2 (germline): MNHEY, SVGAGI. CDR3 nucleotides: TGTGCCAGCACCCTACCCGGCGATACGCAGTATTTT. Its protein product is CASTLPGDTQYF.